The TCR beta chain described here comes from a study of blood T cell repertoires in COVID-19. Study background: The United States, Italy and Spain supplied acute and convalescent COVID-19 samples. PBMCs, B-cell-depleted T cells, or T cells were the source of the cDNA or gDNA that made up the material.

Per the authors' pipeline: Counts of nucleated cells, estimated from reference gene primer amplification, were obtained. Profiled with immunoSEQ multiplex PCR; TCRdb holds only in-frame clones, not every one. The V and J calls and clone size were taken over from that table, and D and trimming were inferred from the DNA. In the table there are about 270,000 clones, approximately 90% of which are singletons. The V end lost 7 bases, the J end lost 2 bases, and 9 bases lay between the germline ends. Germline CDR1 MNHEY, CDR2 SVGAGI. This CDR3 contains 12 residues. Sequenced sample: peripheral blood. This clonotype was sampled from a man in his fifties or sixties who had recovered from COVID-19. V and J are TRBV6-5 and TRBJ2-7; possibly TRBD1 for D (5 bases). Here the CDR3 reads CASTTVTYEQYF. The DNA for the CDR3 is TGTGCCAGCACGACAGTTACCTACGAGCAGTACTTC.